The 21 T cell receptor beta chains below come from one sample, sequenced in a study of Ad26.COV2.S vaccination and SARS-CoV-2 variants. TCRdb's copy holds only in-frame clones and misses some; the assay was immunoSEQ multiplex PCR. The data show about 350,000 clones, less than 90% seen once. Treatment defined: approximately 18 received Ad26.COV2.S at low or high dose, single or two shots; about 5 received placebo; per-sample allocation not given. Day 63 after the first injection of vaccine or placebo was the sampling time. Sequences were derived from peripheral blood, sampled in a trial of Ad26.COV2.S vaccine versus placebo. All receptors come from a person aged 18-65 years who received the Ad26.COV2.S COVID-19 vaccine or a placebo.

The genes are TRBV14 and TRBJ2-5, with D possibly matching TRBD2 (6 bases). The V end lost 1 base, the J end lost 5 bases, and 11 bases lay between the germline ends. Germline CDR1 is SGHDN and CDR2 is FVKESK. The CDR3 is 14 residues long. The CDR3 sequence is CASSQVTGGETQYF. CDR3 DNA: TGTGCCAGCAGCCAAGTTACCGGAGGGGAGACCCAGTACTTC.

This rearrangement joins TRBV27 to TRBJ1-1; a weak D match, TRBD1 (5 bases). Trimming removed 4 bases from V and 5 bases from J, with 17 bases in between. The CDR3 loop spans 15 amino acids. Germline V gene data show CDR1 as MNHEY and CDR2 as SMNVEV (reference sequence). The DNA for the CDR3 is TGTGCCAGCAGTTGGGGGACGGGGGAAGGGACTGAAGCTTTCTTT. Translation gives CASSWGTGEGTEAFF.

The chain is built from TRBV6-2 or TRBV6-3 and TRBJ1-1; TRBD1 is a possible D gene (6 bases). The germline gives CDR1 MNHEY, CDR2 SVGEGT. The CDR3 spans 13 residues. The V end was cut by 5 bases, the J end by 4 bases, with 11 bases between. CDR3 in amino acids: CASSRTELTEAFF. The CDR3 coding sequence is TGTGCCAGCAGTAGGACAGAACTCACTGAAGCTTTCTTT.

The chain links TRBV27 to TRBJ2-3, with D maybe TRBD1 (6 bases). V lost 6 bases and J 6 bases, leaving 16 bases between the germline ends. This CDR3 spans 14 amino acids. The germline V gene has CDR1 MNHEY and CDR2 SMNVEV (reference sequence). The CDR3 DNA is TGTGCCAGCAGAAACCAGGGGAACGTTGATACGCAGTATTTT. This translates into CASRNQGNVDTQYF.

V usage is TRBV7-9 and J usage is TRBJ1-2; 12 bases match TRBD1. CDR3 length equals 16 residues. V lost 3 bases and J lost 2; bases outside the gene matches: 4. Germline-derived CDR1 and CDR2 are SEHNR and FQNEAQ (reference sequence). The CDR3 sequence is CASSLGQGAPNYGYTF. CDR3 nucleotide sequence: TGTGCCAGCAGCTTGGGACAGGGGGCGCCGAACTATGGCTACACCTTC.

The V and J genes are TRBV6-6 and TRBJ1-2, with a tentative D call TRBD1 (5 bases). V was clipped by 3 bases and J by 0 bases, with 14 bases between them. From germline, CDR1 is MNHNY and CDR2 SVGAGI (reference sequence). The CDR3 is made up of 16 amino acids. Here the CDR3 reads CASSYGDGTSNYGYTF. In DNA, the CDR3 is TGTGCCAGCAGTTATGGGGACGGAACCTCTAACTATGGCTACACCTTC.

The chain links TRBV19 to TRBJ1-4, with a weak D call TRBD1 (5 bases). This CDR3 is 15 amino acids long. Trimming removed 5 bases from V and 8 bases from J, with 18 bases in between. Germline values: CDR1 LNHDA, CDR2 SQIVND (reference sequence). CDR3 loop: CASSPGTVAGEKLFF. As DNA, the CDR3 is TGTGCCAGTAGTCCTGGGACGGTTGCCGGGGAAAAACTGTTTTTT.

This chain joins TRBV28 and TRBJ2-4, with TRBD2 as a possible D gene (6 bases). CDR3 length: 13 amino acids. CDR1 is MDHEN, CDR2 SYDVKM, per germline. V lost 5 bases and J lost 3, with 8 bases in between. The CDR3 spells CASSPGLKNIQYF. The CDR3 bases are TGTGCCAGCAGTCCGGGACTCAAAAACATTCAGTACTTC.

This chain joins TRBV4-3 and TRBJ2-7; D possibly corresponds to TRBD2 (5 bases). The germline CDR1 and CDR2 sequences are LGHNA and YSLEER. The length of the CDR3 is 13 residues. V lost 3 bases and J lost 6, with 12 bases in between. The CDR3 sequence is CASSQEVHAEQYF. In DNA form, the CDR3 reads TGCGCCAGCAGCCAGGAGGTCCACGCCGAGCAGTACTTC.

The gene calls are TRBV5-4 and TRBJ1-1, with D perhaps TRBD1 (6 bases). V shed 2 bases and J shed 1 base, with 9 bases lying between them. The CDR3 covers 14 residues. Germline loops: CDR1 SGHNT, CDR2 YYREEE (reference sequence). The CDR3, as DNA: TGTGCCAGCAGCTTAGGGGGTTCGAACACTGAAGCTTTCTTT. As protein: CASSLGGSNTEAFF. The variable domain in full, with the rest retrieved from reference TRBV5-4 and TRBJ1-1, is ETGVTQSPTHLIKTRGQQVTLRCSSQSGHNTVSWYQQALGQGPQFIFQYYREEENGRGNFPPRFSGLQFPNYSSELNVNALELDDSALYLCASSLGGSNTEAFFGQGTRLTVV.

The CDR3 sequence is CASSQTGLNPNYGYTF. The CDR3 DNA sequence: TGTGCCAGCAGTCAGACAGGCCTAAACCCGAACTATGGCTACACCTTC. The V and J genes are TRBV28 and TRBJ1-2, with D maybe TRBD1 (6 bases). Trimming left V 5 bases short and J 2 bases short, with 18 bases between. CDR3 length equals 16 residues. CDR1 is MDHEN and CDR2 is SYDVKM in the germline V gene.

The J gene is TRBJ2-5, the V gene TRBV12-2. TRBV12-2 is listed as a pseudogene. This CDR3 is built from 15 residues. As DNA, the CDR3 is TGTGCAAGTCGCTCAAGTTCTGTCCCTCGAGAGACCCAGTACTTC. Translation gives CASRSSSVPRETQYF.

The chain has TRBV28 and TRBJ1-2, with 8 bases identical to TRBD1. Germline V gives CDR1 MDHEN, CDR2 SYDVKM. This CDR3 is built from 14 residues. V lost 4 bases, J lost 10 bases, and 11 bases stayed unmatched. The CDR3 DNA sequence: TGTGCCAGCAGTTCCGGACAGGGCCTATACGACTACACCTTC. Its translation: CASSSGQGLYDYTF.

This chain connects TRBV3-1 (or the pseudogene TRBV3-2) to TRBJ2-2; 8 bases are shared with TRBD2. Germline V lookup: CDR1 LGHDT, CDR2 YNNKEL (reference sequence). The CDR3 has 15 amino acids. V shed 6 bases, J shed 6 bases, and the junction held 9 bases outside the gene matches. CDR3 residues: CASSYPGLVAGELFF. Written as DNA, the CDR3 is TGTGCCAGCAGTTACCCGGGACTAGTAGCCGGGGAGCTGTTTTTT.

A few counts support this clone. This sequence joins TRBV19 and TRBJ1-1; D is perhaps TRBD1 (5 bases). V was pared by 7 bases and J by 4 bases, with 19 bases between. Germline-derived CDR1 and CDR2 are LNHDA and SQIVND (reference sequence). The CDR3 is 15 amino acids. The CDR3 region has the DNA TGTGCCAGTATAGGCAACCAGGCAAGGGGCACTGAAGCTTTCTTT. Translation gives CASIGNQARGTEAFF.

This chain uses TRBV19 with TRBJ1-4; D uncertain. The CDR3 runs 13 residues. The V end was cut by 7 bases, the J end by 8 bases, with 14 bases between. Germline V gives CDR1 LNHDA, CDR2 SQIVND (reference sequence). The DNA of the CDR3 is TGTGCCAGTAAATACCGGGAGGCCGAAAAACTGTTTTTT. It yields the protein CASKYREAEKLFF.

The rearrangement joins TRBV12-3 or TRBV12-4 to TRBJ2-2, with D perhaps TRBD2 (5 bases). Trimming left V 10 bases short and J 6 bases short, with 12 bases between. The CDR3 has 12 residues. As DNA, the CDR3 is TGTGCCACCCGGCCCGGGGCCGGGGAGCTGTTTTTT. It yields the protein CATRPGAGELFF.

The chain has TRBV19 and TRBJ2-5; D tentatively fits TRBD1 or TRBD2 (5 bases each). V was shortened by 6 bases and J by 7 bases, with 9 bases between the two germline ends. The germline gives CDR1 LNHDA, CDR2 SQIVND (reference sequence). This CDR3 contains 11 residues. CDR3 DNA sequence: TGTGCCAGTAGAGTCGGGGCGACCCAGTACTTC. Amino acids: CASRVGATQYF.

The chain combines TRBV27 with TRBJ2-5; 13 bases fit TRBD2. CDR1 is MNHEY and CDR2 is SMNVEV in the germline V gene (reference sequence). CDR3 size: 17 residues. V lost 5 bases and J lost 4; bases outside the gene matches: 10. The CDR3 bases are TGTGCCAGCAGTCAAAACCTGGGACTAGCGGGACTAGAGACCCAGTACTTC. It codes for CASSQNLGLAGLETQYF.

The chain couples TRBV4-1 to TRBJ2-5, with 8 nucleotides matching TRBD1. The V segment lost 2 bases and the J segment 2 bases; nucleotides outside the gene matches: 10. Germline loops: CDR1 MGHRA, CDR2 YSYEKL. This CDR3 contains 17 residues. CDR3 sequence: CASSQSTTGTGQETQYF. The DNA of the CDR3 is TGCGCCAGCAGCCAATCCACCACCGGGACAGGACAAGAGACCCAGTACTTC.

The chain is built from TRBV19 and TRBJ2-7, with TRBD2 identical over 7 bases. Germline V lookup: CDR1 LNHDA, CDR2 SQIVND (reference sequence). V lost 3 bases, J lost 6 bases, and 8 bases stayed unmatched. The CDR3 runs 14 residues. The DNA for the CDR3 is TGTGCCAGTAGTATCGACCCCGCGGGGGTCGAGCAGTACTTC. Encoded protein: CASSIDPAGVEQYF.